This TCR beta chain was profiled in a study of CD8+ T cells in alopecia areata. Sequencing used cDNA as its template, made by extracting RNA and reverse transcribing it. Measured with immunoSEQ multiplex PCR; TCRdb has only the in-frame clones, and not every one. The table includes under 200,000 clones, about three fifths detected once. A remark on this clone: Antigen unknown.

V lost 1 base and J 4 bases, leaving 7 bases between the germline ends. Germline V lookup: CDR1 SGHDT, CDR2 YYEEEE. CDR3 length equals 13 residues. This sample's treatment: oral pan-JAK inhibitor, 5-10 mg twice daily. In alopecia areata patients, both lesional scalp punch biopsies and peripheral blood were collected. General study points: Lesional scalp exceeded normal scalp in clonality, especially in alopecia totalis/universalis. Normal skin's resident alphabeta T cells are also sequenced in scalp samples.

The origin of this receptor is a human donor with alopecia areata. This chain joins TRBV5-6 and TRBJ2-3; D unclear. Here the sequenced sample was CD4+ T cells sorted from blood, taken at week 4, from a patient treated with tofacitinib. CDR3 in amino acids: CASSLWRPDTQYF. CDR3 DNA: TGTGCCAGCAGCTTGTGGCGGCCAGATACGCAGTATTTT.